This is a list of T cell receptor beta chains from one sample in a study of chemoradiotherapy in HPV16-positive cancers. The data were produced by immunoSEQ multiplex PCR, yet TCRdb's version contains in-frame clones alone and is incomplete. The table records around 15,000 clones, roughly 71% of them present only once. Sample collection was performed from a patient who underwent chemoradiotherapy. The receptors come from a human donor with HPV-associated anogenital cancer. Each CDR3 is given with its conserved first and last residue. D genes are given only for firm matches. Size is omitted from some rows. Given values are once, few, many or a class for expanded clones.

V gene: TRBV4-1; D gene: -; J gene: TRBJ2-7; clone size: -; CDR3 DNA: TGCGCCAGCAGCCAGCGGACAGCCTACGAGCAGTACTTC; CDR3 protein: CASSQRTAYEQYF
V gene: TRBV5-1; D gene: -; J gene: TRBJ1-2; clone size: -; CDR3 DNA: TGCGCCAGCAGCTTGGATGTCAGGACGGATCCGCGAGGCTACACCTTC; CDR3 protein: CASSLDVRTDPRGYTF
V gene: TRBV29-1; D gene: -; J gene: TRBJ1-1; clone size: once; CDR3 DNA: TGCAGCGCCACGGGTTGGAACACTGAAGCTTTCTTT; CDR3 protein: CSATGWNTEAFF
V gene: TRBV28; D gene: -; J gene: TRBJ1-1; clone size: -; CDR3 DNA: TGTGCCAGCGGGCCGCGAGCTTTCTTT; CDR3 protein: CASGPRAFF
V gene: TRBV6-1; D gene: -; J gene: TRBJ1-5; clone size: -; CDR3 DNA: TGTGCCAGCAGTGAAGACTGGGCCCCGGGTCAGCCCCAGCATTTT; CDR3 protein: CASSEDWAPGQPQHF
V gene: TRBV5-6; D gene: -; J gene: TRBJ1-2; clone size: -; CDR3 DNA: TGTGCCAGCAGCTTGTATGGCTTAGGGGGCTACACCTTC; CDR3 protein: CASSLYGLGGYTF
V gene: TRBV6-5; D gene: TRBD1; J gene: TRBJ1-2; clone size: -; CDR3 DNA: TGTGCCAGCACCGACCGGGACAGGGGATATGGCTACACCTTC; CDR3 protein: CASTDRDRGYGYTF
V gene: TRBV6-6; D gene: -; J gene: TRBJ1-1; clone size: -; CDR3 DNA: TGTGCCAGCAGCAAATCATCGGCGAACACTGAAGCTTTCTTT; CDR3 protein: CASSKSSANTEAFF
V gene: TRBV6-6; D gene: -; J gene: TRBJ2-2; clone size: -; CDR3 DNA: TGTGCCAGCAGTTACTCTCCCGGGGAGCTGTTTTTT; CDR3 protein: CASSYSPGELFF
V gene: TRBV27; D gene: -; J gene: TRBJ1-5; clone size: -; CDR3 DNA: TGTGCCAGCAGTTTATATGGGGTCAGCAATCAGCCCCAGCATTTT; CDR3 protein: CASSLYGVSNQPQHF
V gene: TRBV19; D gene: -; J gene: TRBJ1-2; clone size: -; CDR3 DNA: TGTGCCAGTAGTATGCGGGGGGACTATGGCTACACCTTC; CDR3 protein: CASSMRGDYGYTF
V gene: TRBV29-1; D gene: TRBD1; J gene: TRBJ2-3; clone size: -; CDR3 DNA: TGCAGCGGGCTGACAGGGTTCTCAGATACGCAGTATTTT; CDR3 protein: CSGLTGFSDTQYF
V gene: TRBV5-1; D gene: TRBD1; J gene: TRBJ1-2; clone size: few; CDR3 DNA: TGCGCCAGCAGCAACTCCGGACAGGGGAACTATGGCTACACCTTC; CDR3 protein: CASSNSGQGNYGYTF
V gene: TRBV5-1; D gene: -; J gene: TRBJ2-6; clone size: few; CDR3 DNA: TGCGCCAGCAGCTTGGTGGGCTCTGGGGCCAACGTCCTGACTTTC; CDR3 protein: CASSLVGSGANVLTF
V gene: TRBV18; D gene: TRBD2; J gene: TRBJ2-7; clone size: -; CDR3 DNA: TGTGCCAGCTCAGAGGGGACTAGCGGGGCCTACGAGCAGTACTTC; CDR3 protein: CASSEGTSGAYEQYF
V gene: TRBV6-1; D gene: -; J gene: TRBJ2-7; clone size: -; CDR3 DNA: TGTGCCAGCAGTGAAAACGCGGCAGGCTCAACCTACGAGCAGTACTTC; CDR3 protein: CASSENAAGSTYEQYF
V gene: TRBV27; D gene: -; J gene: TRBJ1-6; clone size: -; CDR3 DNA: TGTGCCAGCAGCAGGTCCAGTAATTCACCCCTCCACTTT; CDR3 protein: CASSRSSNSPLHF
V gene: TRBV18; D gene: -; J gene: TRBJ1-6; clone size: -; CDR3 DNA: TGTGCCAGCTCACCAAGACAGGCGGGGAATTCACCCCTCCACTTT; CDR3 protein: CASSPRQAGNSPLHF
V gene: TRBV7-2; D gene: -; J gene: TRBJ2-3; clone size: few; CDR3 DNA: TGTGCCAGCAGCCCCCGCCGGGGGAGCACAGATACGCAGTATTTT; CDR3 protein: CASSPRRGSTDTQYF
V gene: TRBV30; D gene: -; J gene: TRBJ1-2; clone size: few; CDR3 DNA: TGTGCAACGGACAGTCGGGGCTATGGCTACACCTTC; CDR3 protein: CATDSRGYGYTF
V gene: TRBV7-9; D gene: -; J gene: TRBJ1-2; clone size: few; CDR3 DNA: TGTGCCAGCAGCCCAGGGAAAGGGACCTATGGCTACACCTTC; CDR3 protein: CASSPGKGTYGYTF
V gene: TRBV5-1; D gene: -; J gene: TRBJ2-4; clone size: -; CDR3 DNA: TGCGCCAGCAGCATACCCCAGGGTACCAAAAACATTCAGTACTTC; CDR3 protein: CASSIPQGTKNIQYF
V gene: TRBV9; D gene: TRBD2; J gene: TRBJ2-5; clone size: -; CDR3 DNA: TGTGCCAGCAGCGGCGGGGGGCCCCAAGAGACCCAGTACTTC; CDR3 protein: CASSGGGPQETQYF
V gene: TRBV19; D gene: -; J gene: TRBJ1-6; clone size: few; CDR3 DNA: TGTGCCAGTAGTACTCCCATGACAGTGATGGATAATTCACCCCTCCACTTT; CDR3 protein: CASSTPMTVMDNSPLHF
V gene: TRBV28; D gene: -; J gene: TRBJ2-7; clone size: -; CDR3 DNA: TGTGCCAGCAGTTTGGTACAGGCCTACGAGCAGTACTTC; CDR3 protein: CASSLVQAYEQYF
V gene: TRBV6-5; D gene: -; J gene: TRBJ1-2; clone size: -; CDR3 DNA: TGTGCCAGCAGTTACTCGAGGGGCGCCGGCTATGGCTACACCTTC; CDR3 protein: CASSYSRGAGYGYTF
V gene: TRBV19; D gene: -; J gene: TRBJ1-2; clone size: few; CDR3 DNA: TGTGCCAGTGGACAGATAATGGGCTCTAACTATGGCTACACCTTC; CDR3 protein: CASGQIMGSNYGYTF
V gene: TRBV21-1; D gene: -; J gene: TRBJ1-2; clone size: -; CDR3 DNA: TGTGCCAGCAGCATCCCTCTCCTCGGGTTGCAGGGAAATGGCTACACCTTC; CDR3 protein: CASSIPLLGLQGNGYTF
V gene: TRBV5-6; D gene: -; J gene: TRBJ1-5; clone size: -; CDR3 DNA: TGTGCCAGCACCCGGGGGGGTGGGCAGCCCCAGCATTTT; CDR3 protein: CASTRGGGQPQHF
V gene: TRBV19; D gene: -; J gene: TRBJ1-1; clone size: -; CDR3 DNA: TGTGCCAGTAGTATGGGGGCGCGTACCTTGAACACTGAAGCTTTCTTT; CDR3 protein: CASSMGARTLNTEAFF
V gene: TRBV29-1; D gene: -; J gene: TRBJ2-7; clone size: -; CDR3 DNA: TGCAGCGTTTCTGTGAGGGCGGGCTACGAGCAGTACTTC; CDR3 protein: CSVSVRAGYEQYF
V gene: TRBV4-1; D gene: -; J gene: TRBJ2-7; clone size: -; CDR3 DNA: TGCGCCAGCAGCCAAGTCTCCCTAGCCTACGAGCAGTACTTC; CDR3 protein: CASSQVSLAYEQYF
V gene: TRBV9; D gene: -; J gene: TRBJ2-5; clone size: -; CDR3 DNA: TGTGCCAGCAGCGTAGATTTAGGCCCCCAAGAGACCCAGTACTTC; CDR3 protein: CASSVDLGPQETQYF
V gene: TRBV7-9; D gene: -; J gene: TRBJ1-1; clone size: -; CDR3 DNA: TGTGCCAGCAGCACCATCTTGAGGGACACTGAAGCTTTCTTT; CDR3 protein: CASSTILRDTEAFF
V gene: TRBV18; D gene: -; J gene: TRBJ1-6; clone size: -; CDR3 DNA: TGTGCCAGCTCCGACAACTCTGGGGGATCACCCCTCCACTTT; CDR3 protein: CASSDNSGGSPLHF
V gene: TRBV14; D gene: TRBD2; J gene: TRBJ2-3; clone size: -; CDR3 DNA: TGTGCCAGCAGCCCCCTTAGCGGGGCCTACACAGATACGCAGTATTTT; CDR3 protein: CASSPLSGAYTDTQYF
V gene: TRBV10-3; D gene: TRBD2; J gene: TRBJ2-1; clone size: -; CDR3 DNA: TGTGCCGCCCAGGACGGGGGGGCCGTAGTGTCCTACAATGAGCAGTTCTTC; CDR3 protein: CAAQDGGAVVSYNEQFF
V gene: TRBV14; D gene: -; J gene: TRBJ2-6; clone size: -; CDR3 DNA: TGTGCCAGCAGCCAAGGCCGCTCTGGGGCCAACGTCCTGACTTTC; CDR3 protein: CASSQGRSGANVLTF
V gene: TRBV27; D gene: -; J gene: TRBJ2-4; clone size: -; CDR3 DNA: TGTGCCAGCAGTAGGACCCCGGCCTCCGAAAACATTCAGTACTTC; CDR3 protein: CASSRTPASENIQYF
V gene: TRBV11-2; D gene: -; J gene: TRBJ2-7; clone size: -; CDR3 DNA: TGTGCCAGCAGCCCTGGAGGAGTGGAGCAGTACTTC; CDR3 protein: CASSPGGVEQYF
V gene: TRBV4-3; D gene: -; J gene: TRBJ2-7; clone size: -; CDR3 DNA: TGCGCCAGCAGCCAATGGCTGTACTACGAGCAGTACTTC; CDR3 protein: CASSQWLYYEQYF
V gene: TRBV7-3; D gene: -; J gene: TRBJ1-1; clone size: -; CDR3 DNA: TGTGCCAGCAGCTTACAGGAATCTGGTGAAGCTTTCTTT; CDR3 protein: CASSLQESGEAFF
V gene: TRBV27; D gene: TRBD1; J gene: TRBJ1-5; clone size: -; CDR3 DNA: TGTGCCAGCAGTTTAAGTTGTTTGCCCATCGGACAGGGTAGTCGGCAGCCCCAGCATTTT; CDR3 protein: CASSLSCLPIGQGSRQPQHF
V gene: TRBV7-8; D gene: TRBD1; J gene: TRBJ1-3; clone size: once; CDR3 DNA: TGTGCCAGCAGCTTCAGGGGGACGGGAAACACCATATATTTT; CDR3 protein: CASSFRGTGNTIYF
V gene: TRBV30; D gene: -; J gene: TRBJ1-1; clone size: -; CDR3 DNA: TGTGCCTGGAGTCACAGCGGATTTGAAGCTTTCTTT; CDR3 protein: CAWSHSGFEAFF
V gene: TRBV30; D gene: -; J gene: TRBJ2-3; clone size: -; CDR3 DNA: TGTGCCTGGAGTGTAGGGGGATCTGGGAATACGCAGTATTTT; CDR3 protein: CAWSVGGSGNTQYF
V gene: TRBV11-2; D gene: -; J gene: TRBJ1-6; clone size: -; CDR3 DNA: TGTGCCAGCAGCTCAAGATCTGACTACCACGGTGATTCACCCCTCCACTTT; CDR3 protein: CASSSRSDYHGDSPLHF
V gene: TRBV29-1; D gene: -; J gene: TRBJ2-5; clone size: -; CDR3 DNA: TGCAGCGTTGAAAGCCCCGGAAGTAAAAAGACCCAGTACTTC; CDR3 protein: CSVESPGSKKTQYF
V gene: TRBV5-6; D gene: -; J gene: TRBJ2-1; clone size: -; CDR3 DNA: TGTGCCAGCAGTTACGGAAAGGAGCAGTTCTTC; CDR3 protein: CASSYGKEQFF
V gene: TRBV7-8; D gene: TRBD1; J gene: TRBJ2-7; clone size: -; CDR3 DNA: TGTGCCAGCAGCTTGTCTCGGACAGGGGGCTATCAGCAGTACTTC; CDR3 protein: CASSLSRTGGYQQYF
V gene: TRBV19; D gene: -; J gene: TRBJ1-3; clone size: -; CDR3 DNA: TGTGCCAGTAGTATCGGGACATCTGGAAACACCATATATTTT; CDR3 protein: CASSIGTSGNTIYF
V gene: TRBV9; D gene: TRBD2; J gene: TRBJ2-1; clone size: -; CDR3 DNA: TGTGCCAGCAGCGTAGCTCGGGGGGATTACAATGAGCAGTTCTTC; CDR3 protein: CASSVARGDYNEQFF
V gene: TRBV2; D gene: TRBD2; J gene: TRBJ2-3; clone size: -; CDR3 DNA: TGTGCCAGCAGTGGGCGGGGGGGCCTCGATACGCAGTATTTT; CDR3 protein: CASSGRGGLDTQYF
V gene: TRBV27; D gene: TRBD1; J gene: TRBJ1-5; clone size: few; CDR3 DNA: TGTGCCAGCAGTAAAGGGCAGGGGGAACAGCCCCAGCATTTT; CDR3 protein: CASSKGQGEQPQHF
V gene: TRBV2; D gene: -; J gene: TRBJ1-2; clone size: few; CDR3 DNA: TGTGCCAGCAGTGACCCGATCCCGGCCCCAGATTCTACTAACTATGGCTACACCTTC; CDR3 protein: CASSDPIPAPDSTNYGYTF
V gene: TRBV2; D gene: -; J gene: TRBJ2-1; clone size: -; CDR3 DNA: TGTGCCAGCAGTGGAGACTACCCTAGCGAAAGCTCCTACAATGAGCAGTTCTTC; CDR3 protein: CASSGDYPSESSYNEQFF
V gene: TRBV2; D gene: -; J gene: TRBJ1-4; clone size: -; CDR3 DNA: TGTGCCAGCAGTGACCCGGTTGCAACTAATGAAAAACTGTTTTTT; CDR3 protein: CASSDPVATNEKLFF
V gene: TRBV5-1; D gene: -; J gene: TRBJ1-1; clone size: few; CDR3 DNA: TGCGCCAGCAGCGTGGGGGGAGGTGAAGCTTTCTTT; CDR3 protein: CASSVGGGEAFF
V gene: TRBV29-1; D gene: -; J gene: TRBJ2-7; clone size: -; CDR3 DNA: TGCAGCGGTGAGGTGGGACACCAGCAGTACTTC; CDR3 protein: CSGEVGHQQYF